This T cell receptor beta chain appears in the sequencing data of a study of T cells in women clearing cervical HPV infection. Study summary: Cases were women with histologically confirmed HPV16-related CIN3 or worse, including a couple of invasive cancers. For cases, blood was sampled a median about 150 days after lesion detection, interquartile range roughly 80 to 220 days.

The assay was immunoSEQ multiplex PCR, and TCRdb's table has in-frame clones only and misses some. This sample's table has some 40,000 clones. As to this clone: Sequencing ends 3 residues short of the CDR3 end; the germline J gene provides the rest.

CDR3 length: 13 amino acids. Trimming took 10 bases from V and 6 from J, leaving 16 bases between them. The germline V gene encodes CDR1 MDHEN and CDR2 SYDVKM. This chain joins TRBV28 and TRBJ2-1; D remains unclear. The clonotype comes from a woman aged 18 to 75 with a cervical HPV16 infection that either progressed to CIN3+ or cleared (not recorded which). Sequenced input: blood buffy coat. The chain's CDR3 is CAISQSPFNEQFF. CDR3 DNA, as far as it was read: TGTGCCATATCCCAGTCTCCCTTCAATGAG.